This is a list of T cell receptor beta chains from one sample in a study of T cells in localized non-small cell lung cancer. Sequenced by immunoSEQ multiplex PCR; TCRdb stores in-frame clones only, minus some. The table lists approximately 54,000 clones, approximately 90% of them singletons. Specimen: peripheral blood, collected before any cancer treatment. The receptors stem from a woman between 35 and 70 years old with stage I lung adenocarcinoma. The CDR3 runs from the conserved cysteine through the conserved F or W. The D gene is left open where the match is weak. Clone size appears in some rows only: once, few, many, or a class for an expanded clone.

j_call	clone_size	d_call	v_call	cdr3_nt	cdr3_aa
TRBJ1-1	NA	NA	TRBV18	TGTGCCAGCTCACCATTCCGGACAGCTATGAACACTGAAGCTTTCTTT	CASSPFRTAMNTEAFF
TRBJ2-3	NA	NA	TRBV5-1	TGCGCCAGCAGCTTGGTGCGCGGCAGGGAGAGGAAAGATACGCAGTATTTT	CASSLVRGRERKDTQYF
TRBJ1-5	NA	NA	TRBV10-3	TGTGCCATCAGTGACAGGCTGGGGAGCAATCAGCCCCAGCATTTT	CAISDRLGSNQPQHF
TRBJ1-2	NA	NA	TRBV15	TGTGCCACCAGCAGAGATTGGGGCGGCTACACCTTC	CATSRDWGGYTF
TRBJ2-5	NA	TRBD2	TRBV2	TGTGCCAGCAGATCCAGCGGGGGGGCCGGTGAGACCCAGTACTTC	CASRSSGGAGETQYF
TRBJ1-6	NA	NA	TRBV6-5	TGTGCCAGCAAGCCCGGGGGTTCACCCCTCCACTTT	CASKPGGSPLHF
TRBJ1-6	NA	NA	TRBV2	TGTGCCAGCAGTGGAGTGGGCAGGGGAGATTCACCCCTCCACTTT	CASSGVGRGDSPLHF
TRBJ2-7	NA	TRBD2	TRBV18	TGTGCCAGCTCACCTCGTCGGACTAGTGGCTACGAGCAGTACTTC	CASSPRRTSGYEQYF
TRBJ1-4	NA	NA	TRBV4-3	TGCGCCAGCAGCCAGGTTGACAGGAGTGCTAATGAAAAACTGTTTTTT	CASSQVDRSANEKLFF
TRBJ2-5	NA	NA	TRBV6-5	TGTGCCAGCAGTTACTCGGGGGAGACCCAGTACTTC	CASSYSGETQYF
TRBJ1-2	NA	NA	TRBV4-3	TGCGCCAGCAGTTCCTTGATGGGGGAAGGCTACACCTTC	CASSSLMGEGYTF
TRBJ2-4	NA	NA	TRBV2	TGTGCCAGCAGTGACCGCCAGCTCATAGCCAAAAACATTCAGTACTTC	CASSDRQLIAKNIQYF
TRBJ2-5	few	TRBD1	TRBV7-8	TGTGCCAGCAGCTTAATGCCAGCAGGGGGCGCGGGAGAGACCCAGTACTTC	CASSLMPAGGAGETQYF
TRBJ1-4	once	TRBD1	TRBV5-1	TGCGCCAGCAGCTTATCCGGACAGGGGGCAGGGAATAATGAAAAACTGTTTTTT	CASSLSGQGAGNNEKLFF
TRBJ2-3	NA	NA	TRBV5-6	TGTGCCAGCAGCTTAGGCCCTAGCGCCTCGGATACGCAGTATTTT	CASSLGPSASDTQYF
TRBJ1-5	few	NA	TRBV30	TGTGCCTGGTCACAGGGAAGCAATCAGCCCCAGCATTTT	CAWSQGSNQPQHF
TRBJ2-3	NA	TRBD1	TRBV28	TGTGCCAGCAGTTCGGGACAGGGGCCATCATTCACAGATACGCAGTATTTT	CASSSGQGPSFTDTQYF
TRBJ1-5	once	TRBD1	TRBV2	TGTGCCAGCAGAAGACAGGGGGCCGAGCCCCAGCATTTT	CASRRQGAEPQHF